One and the same sample provided the 17 T cell receptor beta chains below, sequenced in a study of cytomegalovirus exposure and HLA in healthy donors. The PCR employed 60 Vbeta primers together with 13 Jbeta primers. Profiled with immunoSEQ multiplex PCR; TCRdb holds only in-frame clones, not every one. The sample carries tens of thousands of clones, 85% recorded once. Sequencing used PBMCs. These receptors came from a female donor in good health and CMV-seronegative.

The V gene is TRBV19, the J gene TRBJ1-5; 10 bases are a match to TRBD1. CDR3 length: 15 amino acids. Germline-derived CDR1 and CDR2 are LNHDA and SQIVND (reference sequence). Unmatched junction bases numbered 7, after V lost 7 bases and J lost 4 bases. The chain's CDR3 is CASTPTDRGNQPQHF. CDR3 nucleotides: TGTGCCAGTACCCCGACGGACAGGGGGAATCAGCCCCAGCATTTT.

The chain uses TRBV30 and TRBJ2-5, with 11 nucleotides matching TRBD1. Germline assignment: CDR1 GTSNPN and CDR2 SVGIG (reference sequence). V was clipped by 2 bases and J by 4 bases; unmatched bases: 6. CDR3 length: 15 residues. The CDR3 DNA reads as TGTGCCTGGAGTCCCGGACAGGGGGCCCGAGAGACCCAGTACTTC. Protein sequence: CAWSPGQGARETQYF.

The rearrangement links TRBV2 to TRBJ2-1, with a tentative D call TRBD2 (6 bases). The CDR3 spans 13 residues. V dropped 6 bases and J dropped 4 bases, with 10 bases sitting between them. From germline, CDR1 is SNHLY and CDR2 FYNNEI. CDR3 nucleotides: TGTGCCAGCAGGGGACTTTCTTACAATGAGCAGTTCTTC. Amino acids: CASRGLSYNEQFF. Full variable domain (missing parts from reference TRBV2 and TRBJ2-1): EPEVTQTPSHQVTQMGQEVILRCVPISNHLYFYWYRQILGQKVEFLVSFYNNEISEKSEIFDDQFSVERPDGSNFTLKIRSTKLEDSAMYFCASRGLSYNEQFFGPGTRLTVL.

CDR3 in amino acids: CAIRTTGGASYEQYF. DNA of the CDR3: TGTGCCATCAGAACGACAGGGGGCGCGTCCTACGAGCAGTACTTC. The chain recombines TRBV10-3 with TRBJ2-7; 10 bases are a match to TRBD1. The germline gives CDR1 ENHRY, CDR2 SYGVKD. This CDR3 region has 15 residues. Germline trimming cut 6 bases from V and 1 base from J; bases unmatched to any gene: 6.

CDR3 protein: CASSPRTGASYEQYF. The CDR3 DNA is TGTGCCAGCTCACCCCGCACTGGAGCCTCCTACGAGCAGTACTTC. The chain links TRBV18 to TRBJ2-7, with D uncertain. Trimming left V 3 bases short and J 0 bases short, with 12 bases between. This CDR3 is 15 amino acids long. The germline V gene has CDR1 KGHSH and CDR2 LQKENI.

The V gene is TRBV6-1, the J gene TRBJ2-7; D unclear. This CDR3 has 11 residues. Germline V gene sequence: CDR1 MNHNS, CDR2 SASEGT. Trimming took off 3 bases at V and 3 bases at J, with 3 bases between the two ends. The CDR3 loop reads CASSDHYEQYF. DNA of the CDR3: TGTGCCAGCAGTGACCACTACGAGCAGTACTTC.

This rearrangement joins TRBV5-3 to TRBJ2-3; tentative D call: TRBD2 (6 bases). TRBV5-3 counts as an open reading frame of uncertain function. V was cut by 3 bases and J by 7 bases, with 27 bases left in between. The CDR3 runs 18 residues. The CDR3 DNA sequence: TGTGCCAGAAGCTCCCAAATCCCTCCGGGGGTTCCGTGGTATACGCAGTATTTT. Amino acid sequence: CARSSQIPPGVPWYTQYF.

The rearrangement joins TRBV5-1 to TRBJ2-1; 7 nucleotides line up with TRBD2. The CDR3 length is 16 residues. CDR1 and CDR2 (germline): SGHRS, YFSETQ. V lost 4 bases to trimming and J lost 0 bases; unmatched junction nucleotides: 7. The CDR3 region is CASSAGLVSSYNEQFF. The CDR3 nucleotides are TGCGCCAGCAGCGCAGGACTAGTAAGCTCCTACAATGAGCAGTTCTTC.

V and J are TRBV18 and TRBJ2-3; D unresolved. Trimming left V 0 bases short and J 3 bases short, with 13 bases between. CDR3 size: 16 residues. CDR1 is KGHSH and CDR2 is LQKENI in the germline V gene. The CDR3 nucleotides read TGTGCCAGCTCACCACCGGGCAGTATCGGTACAGATACGCAGTATTTT. Its translation is CASSPPGSIGTDTQYF.

This clone was found once. This chain uses TRBV30 with TRBJ1-2; D is uncertain. Germline V CDR1 and CDR2: GTSNPN, SVGIG (reference sequence). CDR3 length: 11 amino acids. The V end was cut by 0 bases, the J end by 5 bases, with 4 bases between. This CDR3 reads CAWSVQYGYTF. The CDR3 nucleotides read TGTGCCTGGAGTGTCCAGTATGGCTACACCTTC.

Details on this clone: Germline and junction disagree at one end, which may indicate a read error. The chain joins TRBV7-7 to TRBJ2-3, with D possibly being TRBD2 (5 bases). The CDR3 runs to 13 residues. CDR1 is SSHAT and CDR2 is FNYEAQ in the germline V gene (reference sequence). CDR3 bases: TGTGCTAGCAGCTACGGAGGCGAAGATACGCAGTATTTT. Protein sequence: CASSYGGEDTQYF.

The chain has TRBV27 and TRBJ2-1; 7 bases are shared with TRBD1. The V segment lost 5 bases and the J segment 5 bases; nucleotides outside the gene matches: 3. There are 13 residues in the CDR3. Germline lookup yields CDR1 MNHEY and CDR2 SMNVEV (reference sequence). The CDR3 spells CASSRQGNNEQFF. CDR3 bases: TGTGCCAGCAGTAGACAGGGAAACAATGAGCAGTTCTTC.

This clone was counted a single time. The CDR3 coding sequence is TGTGCCAGCAGTTCCGACTCCGGGGTGATGCCCCAGCATTTT. Amino acids: CASSSDSGVMPQHF. This chain connects TRBV28 to TRBJ1-5; no firm D call. The CDR3 is made up of 14 amino acids. Deletions cut 4 bases from V and 9 bases from J, with 16 bases between. Germline lookup yields CDR1 MDHEN and CDR2 SYDVKM.

This clone showed up just a few times. The chain uses TRBV13 and TRBJ1-2; no reliable D call. CDR1 is PRHDT, CDR2 FYEKMQ, per germline (reference sequence). The CDR3 spans 15 residues. The V and J ends lost 2 bases and 8 bases respectively, with 18 bases between them. CDR3 nucleotide sequence: TGTGCCAGCAGCTTACGCGGGAGGAGGGCCTACGGCTACACCTTC. Its translation is CASSLRGRRAYGYTF.

J is TRBJ1-2 and V is TRBV6-1; 10 nucleotides align to TRBD1. Germline CDR1 is MNHNS and CDR2 is SASEGT. The CDR3 has 15 amino acids. The ends lost 0 bases at V and 8 bases at J; junction bases unmatched: 6. The CDR3 coding sequence is TGTGCCAGCAGTGAAGCTACGGGACAGGGGCACGGCTACACCTTC. It yields the protein CASSEATGQGHGYTF.

V and J are TRBV7-2 and TRBJ2-3; TRBD1 matches 10 bases. In germline, CDR1 is SGHTA, CDR2 FQGNSA. CDR3 length equals 16 residues. Trimming at V came to 1 base and at J to 6 bases, leaving 7 bases not matched to a gene. The CDR3 nucleotides are TGTGCCAGCAGCTTAGAACCGGGACAGGGGTTGGATACGCAGTATTTT. Residues: CASSLEPGQGLDTQYF.

The genes are TRBV18 and TRBJ2-3, with D possibly being TRBD1 (6 bases). This CDR3 spans 14 amino acids. The germline gives CDR1 KGHSH, CDR2 LQKENI. The V end lost 8 bases, the J end lost 3 bases, and 15 bases lay between the germline ends. The CDR3 reads CASAPQGRTDTQYF. The CDR3, as DNA: TGTGCCAGCGCCCCCCAGGGGCGTACAGATACGCAGTATTTT.